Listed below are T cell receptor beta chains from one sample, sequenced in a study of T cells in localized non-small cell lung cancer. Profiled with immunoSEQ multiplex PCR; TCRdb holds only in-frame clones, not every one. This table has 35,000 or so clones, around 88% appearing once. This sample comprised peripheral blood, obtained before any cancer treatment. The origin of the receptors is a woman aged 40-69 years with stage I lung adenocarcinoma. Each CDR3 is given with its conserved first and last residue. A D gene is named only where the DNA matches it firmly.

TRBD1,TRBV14,CASSQFMGQGYEQYF
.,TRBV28,CASSLNRVGGYTF
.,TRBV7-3,CASRWLGGRNTEAFF
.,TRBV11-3,CASSLRQRGPNEQFF
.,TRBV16,CASSPHMGWTEAFF
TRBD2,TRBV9,CASSPRTSGVQETQYF
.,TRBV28,CASSPPLVSGYTF
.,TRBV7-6,CASSLGTYQTNTEAFF
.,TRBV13,CASSSLAVTADTQYF
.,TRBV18,CASSPRRQGANYGYTF
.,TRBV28,CASSLTGTGYEQYF
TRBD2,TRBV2,CASSETSGEETQYF
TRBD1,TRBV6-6,CASSRQGARDEKLFF
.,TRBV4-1,CASSQGLNLGVYSNQPQHF
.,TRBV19,CASRGASYEQYF
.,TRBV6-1,CASIQGASYEQYF
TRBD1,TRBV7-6,CASSLRDSTYNEQFF
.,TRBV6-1,CASSEGWRAANTEAFF
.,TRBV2,CASSPSLLNTGELFF
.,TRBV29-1,CSVAGGGNGYTF
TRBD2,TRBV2,CASRRLAGDNEQFF